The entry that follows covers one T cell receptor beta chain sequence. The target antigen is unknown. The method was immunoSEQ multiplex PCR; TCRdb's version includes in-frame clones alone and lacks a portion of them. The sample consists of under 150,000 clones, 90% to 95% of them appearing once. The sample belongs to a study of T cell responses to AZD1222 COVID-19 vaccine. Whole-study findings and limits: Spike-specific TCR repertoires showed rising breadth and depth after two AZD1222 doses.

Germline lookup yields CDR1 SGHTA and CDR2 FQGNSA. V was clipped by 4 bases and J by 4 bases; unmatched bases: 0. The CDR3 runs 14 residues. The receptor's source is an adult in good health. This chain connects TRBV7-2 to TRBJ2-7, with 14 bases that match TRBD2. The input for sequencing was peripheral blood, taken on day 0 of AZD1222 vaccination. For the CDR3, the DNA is TGTGCCAGCAGCTGGACTAGCGGGAGGTACGAGCAGTACTTC. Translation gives CASSWTSGRYEQYF.